This T cell receptor beta chain was recorded in a study of T cells after posttransplantation cyclophosphamide. General study points: Recipient CMV seropositivity and CMV reactivation strongly tracked TRB clonality. Tissue-infiltrating T cells from skin or gut overlapped little with blood T cells. Donor-recipient repertoire similarity was low at 1-2 months, rising over year one.

About this clone itself: Antigen unknown.

Looked up from germline, CDR1 is SEHNR and CDR2 is FQNEAQ (reference sequence). This CDR3 comprises 16 residues. V lost 4 bases and J 4 bases, leaving 17 bases between the germline ends. TCRdb's copy holds only in-frame clones and misses some; the assay was immunoSEQ multiplex PCR. The sample records more than 60,000 clones, roughly 95% being singletons. The sequence came from a woman in her twenties or thirties in good health and a related stem cell transplant donor. The J gene is TRBJ2-1, the V gene TRBV7-9; perhaps TRBD1 as D (5 bases). Sequenced input: PBMCs. The CDR3 reads CASSSTKDIRYNEQFF. In DNA, the CDR3 is TGTGCCAGCAGCTCAACAAAGGACATCAGATACAATGAGCAGTTCTTC.